This TCR beta chain emerged from a study of cytotoxic CD8 clonotypes in ibrutinib-treated CLL. The assay was immunoSEQ multiplex PCR, and TCRdb's table has in-frame clones only and misses some. The table includes 40,000 to 50,000 clones, around 60% detected once. The CDR3 runs to 11 residues. The V gene's germline CDR1 is LNHDA and CDR2 SQIVND (reference sequence). V lost 5 bases and J lost 7, with 6 bases in between. The specimen comprised PBMCs, sampled after 24 months of ibrutinib treatment. This TCR came from a human donor with chronic lymphocytic leukemia. The chain joins TRBV19 to TRBJ1-5; D uncertain. The CDR3 loop is CASSGSQPQHF. CDR3 nucleotides: TGTGCCAGTAGTGGAAGCCAGCCCCAGCATTTT.